The clone carrying this T cell receptor (beta chain) is labeled as medium-sized (0.01 to 0.1%). The data stem from a study of beta chain features in type 1 diabetes. Germline CDR1 and CDR2: SGDLS and YYNGEE. V dropped 5 bases and J dropped 3; count of bases not matched to a gene: 4. This CDR3 has 15 residues. Sequencing targeted expressed TCRB transcripts, as all isolated RNA had been reverse transcribed. The repertoire was sequenced with immunoSEQ multiplex PCR; TCRdb's copy has only in-frame clones and lacks some. Of about 140,000 clones listed, roughly 10% are singletons. Specimen: central memory CD4+ T cells from blood. The sequence came from a woman between 40 and 55 years old in good health. This sequence joins TRBV9 and TRBJ2-3; 12 bases are shared with TRBD1. CDR3 nucleotide sequence: TGTGCCAGCAGGGGACAGGGGGCCGAGACAGATACGCAGTATTTT. As protein: CASRGQGAETDTQYF. The full variable domain, rest sourced from reference TRBV9 and TRBJ2-3, is DSGVTQTPKHLITATGQRVTLRCSPRSGDLSVYWYQQSLDQGLQFLIQYYNGEERAKGNILERFSAQQFPDLHSELNLSSLELGDSALYFCASRGQGAETDTQYFGPGTRLTVL.